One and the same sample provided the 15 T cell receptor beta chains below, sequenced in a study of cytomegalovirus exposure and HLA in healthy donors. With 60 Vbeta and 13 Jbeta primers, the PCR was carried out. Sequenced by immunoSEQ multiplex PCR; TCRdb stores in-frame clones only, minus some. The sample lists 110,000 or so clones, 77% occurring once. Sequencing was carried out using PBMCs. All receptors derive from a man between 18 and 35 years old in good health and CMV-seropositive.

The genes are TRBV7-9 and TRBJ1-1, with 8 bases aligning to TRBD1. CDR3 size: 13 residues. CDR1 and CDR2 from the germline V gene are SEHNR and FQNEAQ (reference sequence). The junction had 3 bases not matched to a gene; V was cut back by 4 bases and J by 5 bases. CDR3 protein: CASSYRGETEAFF. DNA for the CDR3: TGTGCCAGCAGCTACAGGGGGGAAACTGAAGCTTTCTTT.

CDR3 in amino acids: CASTDGGETEAFF. The DNA of the CDR3 is TGTGCCAGCACCGACGGAGGGGAAACTGAAGCTTTCTTT. The V call is TRBV6-5, the J call TRBJ1-1, with D perhaps matching TRBD1 (5 bases). Germline V gene sequence: CDR1 MNHEY, CDR2 SVGAGI. There are 13 residues in the CDR3. V lost 7 bases to trimming and J lost 5 bases, with 14 bases between them.

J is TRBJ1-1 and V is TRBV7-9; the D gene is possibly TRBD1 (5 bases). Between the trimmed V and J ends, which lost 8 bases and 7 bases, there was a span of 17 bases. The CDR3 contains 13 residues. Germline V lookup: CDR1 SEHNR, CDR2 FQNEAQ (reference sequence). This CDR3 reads CASQGRGSVEAFF. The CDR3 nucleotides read TGTGCCAGCCAAGGGAGGGGCTCGGTTGAAGCTTTCTTT.

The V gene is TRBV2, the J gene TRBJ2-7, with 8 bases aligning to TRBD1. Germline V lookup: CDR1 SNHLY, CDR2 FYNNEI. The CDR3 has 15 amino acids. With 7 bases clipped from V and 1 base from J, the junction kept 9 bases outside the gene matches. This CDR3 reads CASNSGTGSSYEQYF. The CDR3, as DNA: TGTGCCAGCAATTCCGGGACAGGATCTTCCTACGAGCAGTACTTC.

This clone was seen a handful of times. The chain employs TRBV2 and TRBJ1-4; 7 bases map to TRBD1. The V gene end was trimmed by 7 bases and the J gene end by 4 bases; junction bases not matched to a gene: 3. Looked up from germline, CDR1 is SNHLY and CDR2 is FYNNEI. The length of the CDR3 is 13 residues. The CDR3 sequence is CASKGDSNEKLFF. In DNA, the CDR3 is TGTGCCAGCAAAGGGGACAGTAATGAAAAACTGTTTTTT.

CDR3 protein: CASSEGGQLDTEAFF. The CDR3 region has the DNA TGTGCCAGCAGTGAAGGGGGACAATTGGACACTGAAGCTTTCTTT. The chain joins TRBV6-1 to TRBJ1-1; D is possibly TRBD1 (6 bases). Germline lookup yields CDR1 MNHNS and CDR2 SASEGT. The CDR3 sequence is 15 residues long. The V gene lost 1 base and the J gene lost 3 bases, with 12 bases spanning the gap.

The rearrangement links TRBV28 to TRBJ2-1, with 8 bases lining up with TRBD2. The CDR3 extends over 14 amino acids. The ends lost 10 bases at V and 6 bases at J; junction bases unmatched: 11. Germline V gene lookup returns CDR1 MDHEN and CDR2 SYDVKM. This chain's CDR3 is CATARGGPPNEQFF. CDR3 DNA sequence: TGTGCCACCGCCCGCGGGGGGCCTCCCAATGAGCAGTTCTTC.

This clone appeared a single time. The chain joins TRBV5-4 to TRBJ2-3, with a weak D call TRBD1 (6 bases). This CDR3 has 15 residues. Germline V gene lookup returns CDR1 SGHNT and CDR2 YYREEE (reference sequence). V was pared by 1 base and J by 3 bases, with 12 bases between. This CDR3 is CASSLNTGQTDTQYF. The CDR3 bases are TGTGCCAGCAGCTTGAACACAGGGCAAACAGATACGCAGTATTTT.

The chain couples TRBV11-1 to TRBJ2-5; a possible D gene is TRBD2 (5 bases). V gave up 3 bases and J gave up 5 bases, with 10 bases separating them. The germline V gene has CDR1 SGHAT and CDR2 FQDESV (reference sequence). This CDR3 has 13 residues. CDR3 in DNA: TGTGCCAGCAGCTTCTTCACGGGGGAGACCCAGTACTTC. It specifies CASSFFTGETQYF.

CDR3 amino acids: CASSGGTENQPQHF. The CDR3 DNA reads TGTGCCAGCAGTGGAGGGACAGAGAATCAGCCCCAGCATTTT. The V call is TRBV6-1, the J call TRBJ1-5; 7 nucleotides align to TRBD1. CDR1 is MNHNS, CDR2 SASEGT, per germline. V lost 4 bases to trimming and J lost 4 bases; unmatched junction nucleotides: 4. The CDR3 covers 14 residues.

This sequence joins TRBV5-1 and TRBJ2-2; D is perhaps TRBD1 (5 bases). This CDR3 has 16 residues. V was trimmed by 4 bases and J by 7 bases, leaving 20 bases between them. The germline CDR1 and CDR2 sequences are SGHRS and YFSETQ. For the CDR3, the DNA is TGCGCCAGCAGCATTGGGAATAGGGGTAGTATCGGGGAGCTGTTTTTT. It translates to CASSIGNRGSIGELFF.

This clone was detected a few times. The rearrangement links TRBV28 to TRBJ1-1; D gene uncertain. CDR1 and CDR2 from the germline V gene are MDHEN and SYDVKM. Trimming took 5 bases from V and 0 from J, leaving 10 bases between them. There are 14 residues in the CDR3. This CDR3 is CASSVDNMNTEAFF. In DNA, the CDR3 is TGTGCCAGCAGTGTCGATAACATGAACACTGAAGCTTTCTTT.

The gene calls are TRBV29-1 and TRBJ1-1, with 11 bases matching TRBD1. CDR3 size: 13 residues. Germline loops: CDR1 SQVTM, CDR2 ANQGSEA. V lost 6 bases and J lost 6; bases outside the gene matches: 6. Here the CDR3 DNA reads TGCAGCGTGCCCCGGACAGGGGGCTCTGAAGCTTTCTTT. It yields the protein CSVPRTGGSEAFF.

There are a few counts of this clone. For the CDR3, the DNA is TGTGCCAGTAGTGACGCCGGACAGAGATTGAACACTGAAGCTTTCTTT. It specifies CASSDAGQRLNTEAFF. This rearrangement joins TRBV19 to TRBJ1-1; a weak D match, TRBD1 (6 bases). The CDR3 is 16 residues long. Trimming took 5 bases from V and 0 from J, leaving 16 bases between them. Germline CDR1 LNHDA, CDR2 SQIVND (reference sequence).

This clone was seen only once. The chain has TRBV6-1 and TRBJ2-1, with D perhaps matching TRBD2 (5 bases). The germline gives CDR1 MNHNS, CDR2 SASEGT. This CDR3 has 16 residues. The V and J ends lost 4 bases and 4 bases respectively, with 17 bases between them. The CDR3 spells CASSGVRDLIYNEQFF. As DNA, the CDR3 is TGTGCCAGCAGTGGAGTACGGGATTTGATTTACAATGAGCAGTTCTTC.